The 9 T cell receptor beta chains reported below all come from one sample, sequenced in a study of graft-versus-host responses after intestinal transplantation (dated by TCRdb to 2020 to 2023). Read against the paper, the sample's time point label means: cells obtained before transplantation from donor or recipient. Preparation of the library involved the immunoSEQ multiplex PCR assay. What TCRdb holds here is the immuneACCESS table cut down to in-frame rearrangements. Part of the clones is not present; checked against another copy, under half of the missing clones reflect an unresolved V gene, and the others are unexplained. The sample contains some 9,100 clones, 30% of them found a single time. Around 3.5% of the sample comes from the top ten. Sequenced here: alloreactive CD4+ T cells from a mixed lymphocyte reaction culture, sampled before intestinal transplant. Sample cell subset or site, as interpreted from the label and publication: CFSE-low proliferating T cells sorted from approximately 6-day pre-transplant mixed lymphocyte reaction (GvH or HvG direction). Every receptor here comes from a human patient who received an intestinal transplant.

This clone has a single count. The rearrangement joins TRBV18 to TRBJ2-2; D possibly corresponds to TRBD1 (6 bases). CDR1 is KGHSH, CDR2 LQKENI, per germline. This CDR3 is built from 17 residues. V was clipped by 4 bases and J by 1 base, with 16 bases between them. The DNA of the CDR3 is TGTGCCAGCTCACACGGGACAAGACTATTGAACACCGGGGAGCTGTTTTTT. It codes for CASSHGTRLLNTGELFF.

V usage is TRBV11-2 and J usage is TRBJ2-1; perhaps TRBD2 as D (5 bases). V dropped 5 bases and J dropped 2 bases, with 13 bases sitting between them. CDR3 length: 15 residues. The V gene's germline CDR1 is SGHAT and CDR2 FQNNGV. The CDR3 bases are TGTGCCAGCAGCCCGCTGAGCGGTCCCTACAATGAGCAGTTCTTC. As protein: CASSPLSGPYNEQFF. The full variable domain, its missing parts supplied by reference TRBV11-2 and TRBJ2-1, is EAGVAQSPRYKIIEKRQSVAFWCNPISGHATLYWYQQILGQGPKLLIQFQNNGVVDDSQLPKDRFSAERLKGVDSTLKIQPAKLEDSAVYLCASSPLSGPYNEQFFGPGTRLTVL.

The V call is TRBV25-1, the J call TRBJ2-2; D may match TRBD1 or TRBD2 (6 bases each). The germline gives CDR1 MGHDK, CDR2 SYGVNS. The germline V and J ends were trimmed by 5 bases and 3 bases, with 13 bases remaining between them. The CDR3 has 15 residues. The CDR3 DNA follows: TGTGCCAGCAGTTTACTTCGGGGGCACACCGGGGAGCTGTTTTTT. This codes for CASSLLRGHTGELFF.

The table lists this clone with a few counts. The V call is TRBV2, the J call TRBJ2-7; 9 bases map to TRBD1. V lost 9 bases and J lost 7; bases outside the gene matches: 13. The CDR3 has 14 residues. The germline V gene has CDR1 SNHLY and CDR2 FYNNEI. The CDR3 DNA is TGTGCCAGTGCACAGGGGGCGCGACCAGGGGAGCAGTACTTC. This codes for CASAQGARPGEQYF.

This clone has more than one count but fewer than ten. The rearrangement links TRBV6-5 to TRBJ2-7; D uncertain. The CDR3 totals 12 residues. Germline V lookup: CDR1 MNHEY, CDR2 SVGAGI. Trimming left V 0 bases short and J 6 bases short, with 6 bases between. The DNA of the CDR3 is TGTGCCAGCAGTTACTCGATTGCCGAGCAGTACTTC. Amino acid sequence: CASSYSIAEQYF.

This clone was observed a handful of times. A read error likely explains this, since a far larger clone differs by one base. The rearrangement uses TRBV4-2 and TRBJ2-1, with D possibly being TRBD1 (5 bases). Trimming removed 1 base at V and 12 bases at J, with 7 bases between. Per germline, CDR1 LGHNA and CDR2 YNFKEQ. The CDR3 is 11 amino acids. CDR3 protein: CASSQGQGQFF. The DNA of the CDR3 is TGTGCCAGCAGCCAAGGCCAGGGGCAGTTCTTC.

This clone has ten or more counts. The V call is TRBV6-5, the J call TRBJ2-7; D possibly corresponds to TRBD1 (7 bases). The germline V gene has CDR1 MNHEY and CDR2 SVGAGI. This CDR3 has 15 residues. The germline V and J ends were trimmed by 2 bases and 0 bases, with 11 bases remaining between them. CDR3 sequence (DNA): TGTGCCAGCAGTTACGGAGGGGGCGACTCCTACGAGCAGTACTTC. Protein: CASSYGGGDSYEQYF.

By sample share, this clone is medium-sized. The chain couples TRBV9 to TRBJ1-1; 7 nucleotides match TRBD1. Germline-derived CDR1 and CDR2 are SGDLS and YYNGEE. Losses at the gene ends were 0 bases for V and 7 bases for J; bases not matched to a gene: 0. This CDR3 contains 12 residues. The CDR3 loop reads CASSVDRGEAFF. DNA of the CDR3: TGTGCCAGCAGCGTAGACAGGGGTGAAGCTTTCTTT.

The chain joins TRBV4-1 to TRBJ2-6; a possible D gene is TRBD2 (5 bases). With 2 bases removed from V and 4 bases from J, the gap between germline ends came to 21 bases. CDR3 length: 19 amino acids. Germline CDR1 is MGHRA and CDR2 is YSYEKL. The CDR3 DNA reads as TGCGCCAGCAGCCAAAACCCCTGGACCCACCCGGGGGGGGCCAACGTCCTGACTTTC. Encoded protein: CASSQNPWTHPGGANVLTF.